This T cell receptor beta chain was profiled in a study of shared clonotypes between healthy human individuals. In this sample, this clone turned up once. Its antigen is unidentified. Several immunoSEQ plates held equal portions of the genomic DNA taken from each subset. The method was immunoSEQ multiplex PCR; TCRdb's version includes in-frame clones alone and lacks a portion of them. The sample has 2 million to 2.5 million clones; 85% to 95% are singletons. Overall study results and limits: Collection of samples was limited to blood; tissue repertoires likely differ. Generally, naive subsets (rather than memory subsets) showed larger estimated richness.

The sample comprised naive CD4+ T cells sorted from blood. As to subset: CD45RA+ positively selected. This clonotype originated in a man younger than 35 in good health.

Here the CDR3 reads CASQWGAEAFF. The CDR3 bases are TGTGCCAGCCAGTGGGGCGCTGAAGCTTTCTTT. The chain has TRBV6-5 and TRBJ1-1; TRBD1 is a possible D gene (5 bases). This CDR3 is built from 11 residues. Germline V gives CDR1 MNHEY, CDR2 SVGAGI. V lost 8 bases to trimming and J lost 6 bases, with 10 bases between them.